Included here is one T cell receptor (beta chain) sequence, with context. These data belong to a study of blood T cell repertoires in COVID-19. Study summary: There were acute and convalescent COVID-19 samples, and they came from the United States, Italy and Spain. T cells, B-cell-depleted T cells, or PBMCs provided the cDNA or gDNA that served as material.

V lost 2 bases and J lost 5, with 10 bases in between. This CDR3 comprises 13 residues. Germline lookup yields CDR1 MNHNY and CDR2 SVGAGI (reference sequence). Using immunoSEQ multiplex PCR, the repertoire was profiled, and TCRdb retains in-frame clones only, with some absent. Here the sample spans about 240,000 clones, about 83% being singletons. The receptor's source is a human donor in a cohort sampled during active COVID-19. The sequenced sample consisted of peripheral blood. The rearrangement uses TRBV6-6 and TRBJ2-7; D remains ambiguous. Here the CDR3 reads CASSYGSEHEQYF. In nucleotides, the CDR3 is TGTGCCAGCAGTTACGGTAGTGAACACGAGCAGTACTTC.